A selection of T cell receptor beta chains follows, all from one sample in a study of blood T cell repertoires in COVID-19. Here immunoSEQ multiplex PCR was the method, and the copy in TCRdb shows in-frame clones only, minus some. The sample holds under 350,000 clones, 80% to 90% seen once. Material for sequencing was PBMCs or T cells enriched from blood (not recorded which). The origin of the receptors is a woman in her 40s with acute COVID-19. The CDR3 runs from the conserved cysteine through the conserved F or W. Fields, in order: CDR3 protein, CDR3 DNA, clone size, D gene, J gene, CDR3 length, V gene. A D gene is named only where the DNA matches it firmly. Expanded clones get a size class; other rows say once, few or many, or leave the size out.

CDR3aa: CASSIRQGMDGTQYF
CDR3nt: TGTGCCAGCAGTATCCGACAGGGGATGGATGGGACCCAGTACTTC
abundance: -
d_gene: TRBD1
j_gene: TRBJ2-5
len: 15
v_gene: TRBV6-2/TRBV6-3

CDR3aa: CASSQDGYSGNTIYF
CDR3nt: TGCGCCAGCAGCCAAGACGGTTACTCTGGAAACACCATATATTTT
abundance: -
d_gene: -
j_gene: TRBJ1-3
len: 15
v_gene: TRBV4-3

CDR3aa: CASSLKGGAGQGLNEQFF
CDR3nt: TGTGCCAGCAGTTTAAAAGGAGGAGCGGGACAGGGCCTAAATGAGCAGTTCTTC
abundance: -
d_gene: TRBD1
j_gene: TRBJ2-1
len: 18
v_gene: TRBV27

CDR3aa: CASSVVAGVNTGELFF
CDR3nt: TGTGCCAGCTCAGTTGTAGCGGGAGTAAACACCGGGGAGCTGTTTTTT
abundance: once
d_gene: TRBD2
j_gene: TRBJ2-2
len: 16
v_gene: TRBV18

CDR3aa: CASSRQGAYEKLFF
CDR3nt: TGTGCCAGCTCGCGCCAGGGGGCCTATGAAAAACTGTTTTTT
abundance: few
d_gene: TRBD1
j_gene: TRBJ1-4
len: 14
v_gene: TRBV18

CDR3aa: CASRETGQGTIYF
CDR3nt: TGTGCCAGCAGAGAGACAGGGCAAGGCACCATATATTTT
abundance: -
d_gene: TRBD1
j_gene: TRBJ1-3
len: 13
v_gene: TRBV5-6

CDR3aa: CASSMGQGGTEAFF
CDR3nt: TGTGCCAGCAGCATGGGACAGGGGGGCACTGAAGCTTTCTTT
abundance: -
d_gene: TRBD1
j_gene: TRBJ1-1
len: 14
v_gene: TRBV7-2

CDR3aa: CASSLAGARDGYTF
CDR3nt: TGCGCCAGCAGCTTGGCCGGTGCGAGAGATGGCTACACCTTC
abundance: -
d_gene: -
j_gene: TRBJ1-2
len: 14
v_gene: TRBV5-1

CDR3aa: CASSSTALLSRTGELFF
CDR3nt: TGTGCCAGCAGCTCGACAGCACTTTTATCTCGGACCGGGGAGCTGTTTTTT
abundance: -
d_gene: -
j_gene: TRBJ2-2
len: 17
v_gene: TRBV7-3

CDR3aa: CASSFSNRGEQYF
CDR3nt: TGTGCCAGCAGCTTCTCGAACAGGGGCGAGCAGTACTTC
abundance: -
d_gene: TRBD1
j_gene: TRBJ2-7
len: 13
v_gene: TRBV5-6

CDR3aa: CASSRRQGSTGELFF
CDR3nt: TGTGCCAGCAGCCGTAGACAGGGCAGCACCGGGGAGCTGTTTTTT
abundance: -
d_gene: TRBD1
j_gene: TRBJ2-2
len: 15
v_gene: TRBV6-2/TRBV6-3

CDR3aa: CATGTPNYGYTF
CDR3nt: TGTGCCACCGGGACACCGAACTATGGCTACACCTTC
abundance: -
d_gene: -
j_gene: TRBJ1-2
len: 12
v_gene: TRBV24-1

CDR3aa: CASSPTRQAVSGNTIYF
CDR3nt: TGTGCCAGCTCACCAACCCGACAGGCGGTCTCTGGAAACACCATATATTTT
abundance: -
d_gene: -
j_gene: TRBJ1-3
len: 17
v_gene: TRBV18

CDR3aa: CASRTAGNYGYTF
CDR3nt: TGTGCCAGCAGGACAGCCGGTAACTATGGCTACACCTTC
abundance: few
d_gene: -
j_gene: TRBJ1-2
len: 13
v_gene: TRBV6-5

CDR3aa: CASMRKWQAETQYF
CDR3nt: TGTGCCAGCATGCGAAAGTGGCAGGCGGAGACCCAGTACTTC
abundance: once
d_gene: -
j_gene: TRBJ2-5
len: 14
v_gene: TRBV27

CDR3aa: CASGESLISPLHF
CDR3nt: TGTGCCAGCGGGGAGTCACTGATTTCACCCCTCCACTTT
abundance: few
d_gene: -
j_gene: TRBJ1-6
len: 13
v_gene: TRBV28

CDR3aa: CASSNSGGQGRF
CDR3nt: TGTGCCAGCAGTAACTCGGGTGGACAGGGCCGTTTT
abundance: -
d_gene: TRBD1
j_gene: TRBJ1-1
len: 12
v_gene: TRBV28

CDR3aa: CASTSGTANTGELFF
CDR3nt: TGCGCCAGCACCTCCGGGACAGCGAACACCGGGGAGCTGTTTTTT
abundance: -
d_gene: TRBD1
j_gene: TRBJ2-2
len: 15
v_gene: TRBV5-1